This T cell receptor (beta chain) was retrieved from a study of shared clonotypes between healthy human individuals (dated by TCRdb to the early 2020s). As for the study more broadly: The cohort comprised two women and three men aged 18 to 49 years. Per donor, three plates each were used for CD4 naive and CD4 memory, two for CD8 naive, and one for CD8 memory. Blood TCR repertoires of four to six healthy adults were deeply sequenced to estimate repertoire size and the extent of clonotype sharing between individuals. To increase sequencing depth and limit assay-specific biases, TCR repertoire library preparation and sequencing were carried out by different laboratories using diverse techniques. Between about 0.85 and 10 billion PBMCs per donor were obtained by leukapheresis.

Summary of the overall study and its limitations: Naive subsets generally had larger estimated clonotype richness than memory subsets. Sampling was limited to blood, and TCR repertoires in tissue likely differ from TCR repertoires in blood. Compared with non-shared clonotypes, clonotypes shared by all four sorted-subset donors had higher generation probabilities. About 5% of naive CD4, more than 3% of naive CD8, roughly 2.5% of memory CD4, and roughly 0.4% of memory CD8 clonotypes were shared across a few donors. Rarefaction of sorted-subset datasets indicated incomplete sequencing despite the large sequencing depth. The genetic and exposure-history diversity represented was limited by the small number of donors. Pairwise subsampling indicated that sequencing depth was expected to affect the degree of clonotype sharing among donors.

The donors were healthy, HIV-negative adults with no recently reported acute infections or vaccinations. All donors were Caucasian adults living in Nashville, Tennessee, USA. CD4+ T cells were enriched by magnetic negative selection; naive cells were then positively selected on CD45RA, and the negative fraction formed the memory subset. After blood collection by leukapheresis, PBMCs were isolated using Ficoll-Histopaque density gradient centrifugation and then cryopreserved in the vapor phase of liquid nitrogen. Analytical flow cytometry was used to check the purity and quantity of every magnetically sorted T cell population. Genomic DNA was isolated from every sorted fraction and measured by UV absorbance on a Nanodrop 2000c. The CDR3 numbers 14 residues from cysteine through phenylalanine. CDR3 DNA is the only sequence kept; it has 42 bases, read in frame from the first base. From the germline V gene, CDR1 is SNHLY and CDR2 is FYNNEI. V is clipped by 2 bases and J by 5 bases, and the sequence between their germline boundaries is 12 bases long.

Points on this clone: Its antigen is currently not known. No quality values exist for individual bases; no much larger clone is one base distant.

Using the deep immunoSEQ assay, multiplex PCR amplified TCR CDR3 regions from genomic DNA. Genomic DNA extracted from each cell subset was distributed evenly over all wells of several immunoSEQ 96-well plates, and each plate served as one replicate. For sorted subsets, about 200 ng genomic DNA, equal to 25,000 to 35,000 T cell genomes, was loaded into each replicate PCR. Purified libraries were measured with a Qubit 3.0 fluorometer, size-checked on a Bioanalyzer 2100, and measured again with the KAPA Library Quantification kit. A separate single-read 150-cycle Illumina NextSeq 550 flow cell was used to sequence each immunoSEQ 96-well plate. The study's processing was this. Because only junctional sequences without quality scores were contained in the immunoSEQ output, filtering matching that applied to full-length reads could not be performed. To assign V/J genes and CDR3, sequences were annotated using PyIR, a Python wrapper for IgBLAST v1.9, with IMGT germline references. Reads with weak V/J assignments (E-value above 1e-6), missing CDR3, stop codons, out-of-frame junctions, or ambiguous translated residues were removed. A V3J clonotype was defined by an identical inferred V gene, J gene, and CDR3 amino acid sequence. To compute the percentage overlap between repertoires, the number of shared unique clonotypes was divided by the size of the smaller repertoire. Repertoire richness was assessed with RTK rarefaction, the Chao1 estimator, and Recon v2.1 estimates of unobserved clonotypes. OLGA was used to compute generation probabilities for all TCRbeta clonotypes that the gDNA method yielded from a few donors. TCRdb's version of the immuneACCESS table is confined to in-frame rearrangements and falls short of the full clone set. An unresolved V gene accounts for under half of the shortfall where checked; the remainder is of unknown origin. Clone size and V and J calls were adopted from that table, with D and trimming inferred from the DNA. Recorded for this sample are roughly 170,000 clones; 60% to 75% of them occurred a single time. The ten largest clones represent about 10% of the sample.

The sequence was obtained from a man aged 25 to 45 in good health. This chain is built from TRBV2 and TRBJ2-5; the D gene assignment is ambiguous. Specimen: memory CD4+ T cells sorted from blood. The cell subset or site tag for this specimen amounts to: CD45RA-negative fraction. The DNA sequence reads TGTGCCAGCAGTGAAATCGGATCTAGGGAGACCCAGTACTTC. Its protein product is CASSEIGSRETQYF.